This TCR beta chain originates from a study of CD8 T cells in Susac syndrome. Study-wide background: Eight or nine of the sequenced Susac syndrome patients were in remission, and more than 5 had active disease.

Random hexamers were used to reverse transcribe an amount of roughly 0.45 to 1 ug RNA. TCR beta CDR3 was amplified by immunoSEQ covering 54 Vbeta and 13 Jbeta. In TCRdb, the immunoSEQ multiplex PCR reads were re-called with MiXCR into one record per CDR3 protein. The profile shows approximately 180,000 distinct CDR3 sequences, 90% to 95% of them singletons. Germline trimming cut 2 bases from V and 3 bases from J; bases unmatched to any gene: 8. CDR3 length equals 16 residues. Germline V gives CDR1 MGHRA, CDR2 YSYEKL. FACS enriched CD8+ TEMRA cells, while bulk CD8+ and CD4+ were negatively isolated. The J gene is TRBJ2-3, the V gene TRBV4-1, with 7 bases that match TRBD2. The receptor was derived from a human donor with Susac syndrome. The sample taken for sequencing was CD4+ T cells from PBMCs. The CDR3 here is CASSQIIFGGTDTQYF. The CDR3 coding sequence is TGCGCCAGCAGCCAAATCATCTTCGGGGGGACAGATACGCAGTATTTT.